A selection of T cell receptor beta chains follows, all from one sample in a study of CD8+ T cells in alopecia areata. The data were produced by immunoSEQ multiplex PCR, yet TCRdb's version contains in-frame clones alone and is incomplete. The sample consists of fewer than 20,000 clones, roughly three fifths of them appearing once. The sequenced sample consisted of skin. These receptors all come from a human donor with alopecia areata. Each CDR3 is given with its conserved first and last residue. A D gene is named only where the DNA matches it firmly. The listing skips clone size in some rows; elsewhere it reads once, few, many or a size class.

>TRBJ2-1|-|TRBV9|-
CASSVWGDEQFF
TGTGCCAGCAGCGTATGGGGGGATGAGCAGTTCTTC
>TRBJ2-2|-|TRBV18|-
CASSQLPATANTGELFF
TGTGCCAGCTCCCAACTTCCCGCTACAGCGAACACCGGGGAGCTGTTTTTT
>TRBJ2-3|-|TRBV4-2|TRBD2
CASSQPLRTSGPNTDTQYF
TGTGCCAGCAGCCAACCTCTCCGGACTAGCGGGCCCAACACAGATACGCAGTATTTT
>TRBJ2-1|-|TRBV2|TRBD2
CASRPTSGKVEQFF
TGTGCCAGCAGACCGACTAGCGGGAAGGTTGAGCAGTTCTTC
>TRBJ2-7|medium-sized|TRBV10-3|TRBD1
CAISEPGKGARTYEQYF
TGTGCCATCAGTGAGCCTGGGAAGGGGGCGCGGACCTACGAGCAGTACTTC
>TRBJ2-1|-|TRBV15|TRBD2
CATSRDRLAGDWDNEQFF
TGTGCCACCAGCAGAGATCGGCTAGCGGGAGATTGGGACAATGAGCAGTTCTTC
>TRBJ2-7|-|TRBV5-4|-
CASSLQSWGESYEQYF
TGTGCCAGCAGCCTCCAAAGCTGGGGGGAGTCCTACGAGCAGTACTTC
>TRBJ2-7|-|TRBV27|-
CASSFQQGGLDEQYF
TGTGCCAGCAGTTTCCAACAGGGGGGGTTGGACGAGCAGTACTTC
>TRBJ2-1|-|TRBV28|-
CASSTRLVFHEQFF
TGTGCCAGCAGTACTCGACTAGTTTTCCATGAGCAGTTCTTC
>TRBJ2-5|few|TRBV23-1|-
CASSQWVTGQETQYF
TGCGCCAGCAGTCAATGGGTCACAGGCCAAGAGACCCAGTACTTC
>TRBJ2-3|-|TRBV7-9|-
CASTLGSQNTDTQYF
TGTGCCAGCACCTTGGGGTCGCAGAACACAGATACGCAGTATTTT
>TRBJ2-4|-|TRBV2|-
CASIGGVAKNIQYF
TGTGCCAGCATCGGCGGAGTAGCCAAAAACATTCAGTACTTC
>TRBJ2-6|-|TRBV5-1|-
CASGLSAGANVLTF
TGCGCCAGCGGTCTTAGTGCTGGGGCCAACGTCCTGACTTTC
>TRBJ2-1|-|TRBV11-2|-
CASSPAGNSGEQFF
TGTGCCAGCAGCCCAGCCGGGAACTCGGGTGAGCAGTTCTTC
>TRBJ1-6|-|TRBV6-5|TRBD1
CASNQGAGSPLHF
TGTGCCAGCAATCAGGGGGCGGGTTCACCCCTCCACTTT
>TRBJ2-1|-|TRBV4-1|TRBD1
CASSQAPDRVRYNEQFF
TGCGCCAGCAGCCAAGCCCCAGACAGGGTGAGGTACAATGAGCAGTTCTTC
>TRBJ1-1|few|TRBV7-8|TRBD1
CASSSGRNRGSDTEAFF
TGTGCCAGCAGCTCGGGACGAAACAGGGGATCGGACACTGAAGCTTTCTTT
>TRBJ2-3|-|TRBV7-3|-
CASSSTAFATDTQYF
TGTGCCAGCAGCTCAACCGCGTTCGCCACAGATACGCAGTATTTT
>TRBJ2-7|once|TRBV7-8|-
CASSLGASGEQYF
TGTGCCAGCAGCTTAGGGGCCTCTGGCGAGCAGTACTTC
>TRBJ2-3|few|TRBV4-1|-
CASSQVNLVVTDTQYF
TGCGCCAGCAGCCAAGTTAACCTAGTTGTGACAGATACGCAGTATTTT
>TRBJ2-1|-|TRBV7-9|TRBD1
CASRGQGDHEQFF
TGTGCCAGCAGGGGACAGGGGGACCATGAGCAGTTCTTC
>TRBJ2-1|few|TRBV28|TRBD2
CASSLAGVAYNEQFF
TGTGCCAGCAGTCTAGCGGGGGTCGCCTACAATGAGCAGTTCTTC
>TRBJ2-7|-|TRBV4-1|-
CASSQSGGTSYEQYF
TGCGCCAGCAGCCAGAGCGGAGGGACCTCCTACGAGCAGTACTTC
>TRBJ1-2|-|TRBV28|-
CASSLKEGYTF
TGTGCCAGCAGTTTAAAGGAGGGCTACACCTTC
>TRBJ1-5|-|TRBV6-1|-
CASSESLVPSNQPQHF
TGTGCCAGCAGTGAATCTCTGGTCCCCTCAAATCAGCCCCAGCATTTT
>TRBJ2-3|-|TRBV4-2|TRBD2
CASSRDYTDTQYF
TGTGCCAGCAGTAGGGACTACACAGATACGCAGTATTTT
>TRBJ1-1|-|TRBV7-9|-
CASRYLNTEAFF
TGTGCCAGCAGGTACTTGAACACTGAAGCTTTCTTT
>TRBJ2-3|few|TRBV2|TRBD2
CASGNGRGGDTQYF
TGTGCCAGCGGTAACGGGAGGGGGGGAGATACGCAGTATTTT
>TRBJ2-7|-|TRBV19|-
CASSIKGSTYEQYF
TGTGCCAGTAGTATAAAAGGGTCCACCTACGAGCAGTACTTC
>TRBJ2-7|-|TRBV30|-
CAWSVFYEQYF
TGTGCCTGGAGTGTCTTTTACGAGCAGTACTTC
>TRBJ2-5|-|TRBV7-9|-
CASSVMILETQYF
TGTGCCAGCAGCGTAATGATCTTGGAGACCCAGTACTTC
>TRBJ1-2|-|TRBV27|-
CASSLGLLNNRNYGYTF
TGTGCCAGCAGCCTGGGACTTCTTAACAACAGAAACTATGGCTACACCTTC
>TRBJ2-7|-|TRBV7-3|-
CASSPDLGYEQYF
TGTGCCAGCAGCCCAGATTTAGGCTACGAGCAGTACTTC
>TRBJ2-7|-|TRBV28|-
CASTPRPSDRTVLGYEQYF
TGTGCCAGCACTCCCCGCCCCTCGGACCGCACGGTACTGGGGTACGAGCAGTACTTC
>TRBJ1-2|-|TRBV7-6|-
CASSPSSGAYGYTF
TGTGCCAGCAGCCCCTCCTCCGGGGCCTATGGCTACACCTTC
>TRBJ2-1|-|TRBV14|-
CASSQGRQRVLGSYNEQFF
TGTGCCAGCAGCCAAGGGAGACAAAGGGTACTTGGGTCTTACAATGAGCAGTTCTTC
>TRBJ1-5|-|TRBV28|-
CASSHGPALEYQPQHF
TGTGCCAGCAGTCATGGACCCGCCCTAGAATATCAGCCCCAGCATTTT
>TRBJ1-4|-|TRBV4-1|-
CASSQTASVANEKLFF
TGTGCCAGCAGCCAAACGGCGTCGGTGGCTAATGAAAAACTGTTTTTT
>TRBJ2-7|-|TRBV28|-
CASSKRAFEQYF
TGTGCCAGCAGTAAGCGAGCCTTCGAGCAGTACTTC